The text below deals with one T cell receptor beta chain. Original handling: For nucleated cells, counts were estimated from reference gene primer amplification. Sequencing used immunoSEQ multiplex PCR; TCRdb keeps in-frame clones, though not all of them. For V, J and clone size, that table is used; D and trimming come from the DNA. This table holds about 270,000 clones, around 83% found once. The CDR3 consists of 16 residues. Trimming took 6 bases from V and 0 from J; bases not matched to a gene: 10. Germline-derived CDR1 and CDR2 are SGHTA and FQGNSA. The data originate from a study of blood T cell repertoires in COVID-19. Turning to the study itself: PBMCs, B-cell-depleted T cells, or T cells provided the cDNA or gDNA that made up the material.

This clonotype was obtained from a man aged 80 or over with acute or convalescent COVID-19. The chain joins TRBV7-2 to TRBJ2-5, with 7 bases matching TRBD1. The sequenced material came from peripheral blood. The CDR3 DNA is TGTGCCAGCAGAAGGACGGGACAGACGTACCAAGAGACCCAGTACTTC. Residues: CASRRTGQTYQETQYF.